This TCR beta chain emerged from a study of blood T cell repertoires in COVID-19 (TCRdb year 2020). Regarding the complete study: The collaborator samples originated in the United States, Italy and Spain and spanned the acute and convalescent phases of COVID-19. The repertoires were released in a freely available public database intended as a resource for research on the immune response to SARS-CoV-2. HLA class I and class II types, where available, came from metadata supplied by the sample provider rather than from assay-based typing. The samples were drawn from the first 160 participants of the ongoing ImmuneRACE study and from more than 1,000 subjects provided by 6 global collaborators. The material from the prospective study consisted of cDNA or gDNA derived from T cells, B-cell-depleted T cells, or PBMCs. Nearly every sample came with metadata listing a de-identified subject ID, COVID-19 status, age in years and sex. The dataset comprised deeply sampled blood TCRbeta repertoires from subjects exposed to, actively infected with, or recovered from COVID-19.

The immunoSEQ Assay, a bias-controlled multiplex PCR, was used to amplify TCRbeta CDR3 regions from genomic DNA. Under the source paper's analysis protocol: Within the assay, amplification of reference gene primers was used to estimate how many nucleated cells each sample contained. To quantify the absolute abundance of each unique TCRbeta CDR3 rearrangement, sequence reads were collapsed and filtered. For each sample, productive Simpson clonality was calculated as the square root of Simpson's diversity index across productive rearrangements. What TCRdb holds here is the immuneACCESS table cut down to in-frame rearrangements. Part of the clones is not present; checked against another copy, under half of the missing clones reflect an unresolved V gene, and the others are unexplained. That table gives V, J and clone size, and the DNA gave D and trimming. The sample table shows 140,000 or so clones, and roughly 84% are seen once. Jointly, the top ten make up 8% of the sample.

The full study reports these points: The amount of clinical and demographic metadata varied by source and participant and was provided uncurated.

As concerns this clone: What antigen it recognizes has not been identified. Within one base of it there is no much larger clone, and no base qualities were kept.

Collaborating institutions collected whole blood in K2EDTA tubes following their own protocols. For TCRbeta analysis, collaborators shipped samples as frozen whole blood, isolated PBMCs, or DNA extracted from either of those sample types. V gives up 6 bases and J gives up 0 bases, and the segment between their germline ends measures 12 bases. From the cysteine up to the phenylalanine, the CDR3 has a length of 14 residues. The CDR3 DNA has 42 bases and is translated from base 1. CDR1 and CDR2 are read off the germline V gene as KGHSH and LQKENI. Rearrangement joined TRBV18 to TRBJ2-7; a tentative D match to TRBD2 spans 5 bases. This clonotype was obtained from a human donor in a cohort sampled during active COVID-19. Sequences were obtained from peripheral blood. Here is the DNA: TGTGCCAGCTCCTCCACGGGAAACTCCTACGAGCAGTACTTC. This is translated as CASSSTGNSYEQYF.